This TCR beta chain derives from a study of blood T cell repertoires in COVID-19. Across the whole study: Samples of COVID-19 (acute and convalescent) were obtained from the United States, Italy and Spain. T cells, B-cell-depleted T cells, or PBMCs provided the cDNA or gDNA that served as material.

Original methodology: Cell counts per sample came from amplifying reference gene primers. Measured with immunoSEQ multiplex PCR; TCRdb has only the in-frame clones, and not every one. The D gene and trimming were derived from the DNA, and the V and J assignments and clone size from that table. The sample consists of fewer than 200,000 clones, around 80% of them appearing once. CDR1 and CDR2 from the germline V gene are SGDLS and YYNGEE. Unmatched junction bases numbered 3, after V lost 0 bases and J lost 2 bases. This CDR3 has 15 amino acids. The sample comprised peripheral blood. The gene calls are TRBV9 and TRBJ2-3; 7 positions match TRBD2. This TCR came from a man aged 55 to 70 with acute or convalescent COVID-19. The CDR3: CASSVASGDTDTQYF. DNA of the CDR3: TGTGCCAGCAGCGTAGCTAGCGGTGACACAGATACGCAGTATTTT.